The next 21 T cell receptor beta chains were all read from a single sample in a study of technical replicates of blood from a handful of donors. Sequenced by immunoSEQ multiplex PCR; TCRdb stores in-frame clones only, minus some. The profile shows about 70,000 clones, 95% of them singletons. Material: T cells isolated from PBMCs. All receptors derive from a human donor in good health.

The J gene is TRBJ1-1, the V gene TRBV7-9; D perhaps matches TRBD1 (5 bases). The CDR3 loop spans 17 amino acids. Per the germline V gene, CDR1 is SEHNR and CDR2 is FQNEAQ (reference sequence). Trimming took 5 bases from V and 0 from J, leaving 19 bases between them. CDR3 nucleotides: TGTGCCAGCAGCCCACTCTCCCCCGACAGTTTGAACACTGAAGCTTTCTTT. Translation gives CASSPLSPDSLNTEAFF.

The V gene is TRBV5-1, the J gene TRBJ2-7; D may be TRBD1 (6 bases). The CDR3 spans 15 residues. Trimming left V 3 bases short and J 0 bases short, with 13 bases between. CDR1 is SGHRS, CDR2 YFSETQ, per germline. The CDR3 reads CASSSTGTSSYEQYF. The CDR3 DNA is TGCGCCAGCAGCTCGACCGGGACAAGCTCCTACGAGCAGTACTTC.

CDR3 region: CASASGAWPTYEQYF. CDR3 sequence (DNA): TGTGCCAGTGCCTCAGGGGCTTGGCCTACCTACGAGCAGTACTTC. The V call is TRBV19, the J call TRBJ2-7; maybe TRBD1 (6 bases). Trimming left V 8 bases short and J 2 bases short, with 19 bases between. The germline V gene encodes CDR1 LNHDA and CDR2 SQIVND (reference sequence). The CDR3 has 15 residues.

The rearrangement links TRBV29-1 to TRBJ2-3, with TRBD2 matching over 14 bases. This CDR3 is built from 17 residues. Germline CDR1 reads SQVTM; CDR2 reads ANQGSEA. With 7 bases clipped from V and 2 bases from J, the junction kept 11 bases outside the gene matches. In nucleotides, the CDR3 is TGCAGCGCTCAATTACTGACTAGCGGGAGGGACACAGATACGCAGTATTTT. Amino acids: CSAQLLTSGRDTDTQYF.

CDR3 region: CASSSAGVPNEKLFF. Written as DNA, the CDR3 is TGTGCCAGCAGTTCCGCAGGGGTCCCTAATGAAAAACTGTTTTTT. V gene TRBV6-6 combines with J gene TRBJ1-4; possibly TRBD1 for D (6 bases). The length of the CDR3 is 15 residues. CDR1 is MNHNY and CDR2 is SVGAGI in the germline V gene (reference sequence). V was pared by 4 bases and J by 3 bases, with 12 bases between.

The chain has TRBV5-1 and TRBJ2-1, with 8 bases matching TRBD2. The CDR3 covers 16 residues. The trim removed 0 bases at V and 8 bases at J, leaving 10 bases unmatched. CDR1 and CDR2 from the germline V gene are SGHRS and YFSETQ. The CDR3 protein is CASSLVRGGNMYEQFF. The CDR3 DNA is TGCGCCAGCAGCTTGGTCCGGGGGGGCAACATGTATGAGCAGTTCTTC. Using reference TRBV5-1 and TRBJ2-1 for the parts outside the CDR3, the full variable domain is KAGVTQTPRYLIKTRGQQVTLSCSPISGHRSVSWYQQTPGQGLQFLFEYFSETQRNKGNFPGRFSGRQFSNSRSEMNVSTLELGDSALYLCASSLVRGGNMYEQFFGPGTRLTVL.

This clone was detected only a few times. This chain connects TRBV6-6 to TRBJ1-2; D not certain. Germline CDR1 reads MNHNY; CDR2 reads SVGAGI (reference sequence). The ends were cut back, 3 bases at V and 4 bases at J, with 6 bases in the middle. The CDR3 is made up of 12 amino acids. CDR3 in amino acids: CASSYLSYGYTF. The DNA of the CDR3 is TGTGCCAGCAGTTATCTGAGCTATGGCTACACCTTC.

V gene TRBV9 combines with J gene TRBJ2-5, with D maybe TRBD2 (6 bases). The V end lost 3 bases, the J end lost 10 bases, and 16 bases lay between the germline ends. CDR1 and CDR2 (germline): SGDLS, YYNGEE. The CDR3 loop spans 13 amino acids. The CDR3 loop reads CASSGRHDGGQYF. Here the CDR3 DNA reads TGTGCCAGCAGCGGACGGCACGACGGGGGCCAGTACTTC.

The chain links TRBV5-5 to TRBJ1-5; TRBD1 matches at 11 bases. CDR1 is SGHKS and CDR2 is YYEKEE in the germline V gene (reference sequence). V dropped 5 bases and J dropped 2; count of bases not matched to a gene: 9. The length of the CDR3 is 17 residues. The CDR3 spells CASSSGQGGYRNQPQHF. DNA of the CDR3: TGTGCCAGCAGTTCGGGACAGGGGGGTTATCGCAATCAGCCCCAGCATTTT.

The V gene is TRBV7-9, the J gene TRBJ2-3; D is possibly TRBD1 (5 bases). The germline V gene has CDR1 SEHNR and CDR2 FQNEAQ (reference sequence). V was pared by 2 bases and J by 3 bases, with 12 bases between. This CDR3 is 15 amino acids long. CDR3 protein: CASSLMVRVTDTQYF. The CDR3 DNA reads as TGTGCCAGCAGCTTAATGGTCAGGGTAACAGATACGCAGTATTTT.

Concerning this clone: This sample includes further DNA sequences coding for the same CDR3. V is TRBV6-5 and J is TRBJ1-5; possible D gene TRBD1, 5 bases. The V end lost 2 bases, the J end lost 4 bases, and 6 bases lay between the germline ends. Germline V gene sequence: CDR1 MNHEY, CDR2 SVGAGI. The CDR3 length is 13 residues. CDR3 sequence: CASSYGGNQPQHF. The CDR3 nucleotides read TGTGCCAGCAGTTACGGGGGGAATCAGCCCCAGCATTTT.

This sequence joins TRBV4-1 and TRBJ1-5; 7 bases agree with TRBD1. V was clipped by 0 bases and J by 6 bases; unmatched bases: 14. CDR1 is MGHRA, CDR2 YSYEKL, per germline. The CDR3 totals 18 residues. CDR3 sequence: CASSQDWVRGLSPQPQHF. The CDR3 nucleotides read TGCGCCAGCAGCCAAGATTGGGTTAGGGGGCTTAGCCCTCAGCCCCAGCATTTT.

The V and J genes are TRBV5-1 and TRBJ2-3, with D hard to call. The germline gives CDR1 SGHRS, CDR2 YFSETQ. CDR3 length: 15 residues. Trimming shortened V by 5 bases and J by 1 base, and 14 bases separated the two germline ends. This CDR3 is CASSGRGVGTDTQYF. CDR3 nucleotides: TGCGCCAGCAGTGGTCGCGGTGTAGGCACAGATACGCAGTATTTT.

This clone was seen a single time. The chain is built from TRBV4-1 and TRBJ2-1, with D possibly TRBD2 on 7 matching bases. Per germline, CDR1 MGHRA and CDR2 YSYEKL. This CDR3 has 16 amino acids. V was shortened by 4 bases and J by 8 bases, with 21 bases between the two germline ends. CDR3 nucleotides: TGCGCCAGCAGCCCCCGCGGGGGCGGGAGTTTTTATGAGCAGTTCTTC. This encodes CASSPRGGGSFYEQFF.

The chain links TRBV6-5 to TRBJ1-1; D is possibly TRBD1 (6 bases). V was cut by 5 bases and J by 0 bases, with 7 bases left in between. This CDR3 contains 13 residues. Per germline, CDR1 MNHEY and CDR2 SVGAGI. The CDR3 DNA is TGTGCCAGCAGTAGACAGGTGAACACTGAAGCTTTCTTT. Translated, it gives CASSRQVNTEAFF.

CDR3 region: CASSLRTSGVYEQYF. DNA of the CDR3: TGTGCCAGCAGTCTTAGGACGTCGGGGGTCTACGAGCAGTACTTC. This chain joins TRBV28 and TRBJ2-7, with D tentatively TRBD2 (6 bases). Germline CDR1 reads MDHEN; CDR2 reads SYDVKM. The CDR3 runs 15 residues. The germline V and J ends were trimmed by 5 bases and 3 bases, with 17 bases remaining between them.

The chain is built from TRBV28 and TRBJ2-3, with TRBD1 identical over 7 bases. The J segment lost 3 bases and the V segment lost 9 bases, leaving 9 bases of the junction unmatched. This CDR3 comprises 14 residues. Germline V CDR1 and CDR2: MDHEN, SYDVKM. The CDR3 DNA sequence: TGTGCCAGTGGGGACAGTAGTCGGACAGATACGCAGTATTTT. This sequence encodes CASGDSSRTDTQYF.

This clone was seen only once. This chain joins TRBV29-1 and TRBJ2-6; 11 positions agree with TRBD1. Germline CDR1 SQVTM, CDR2 ANQGSEA. This CDR3 comprises 19 residues. The J segment lost 4 bases and the V segment lost 8 bases, leaving 19 bases of the junction unmatched. The CDR3 nucleotides read TGCAGCTTCTCTGCAAGGGCCGGACAGGGGGCAGTGGGGGCCAACGTCCTGACTTTC. This codes for CSFSARAGQGAVGANVLTF.

The chain couples TRBV28 to TRBJ2-7, with 7 bases aligning to TRBD2. The CDR3 covers 14 residues. Per germline, CDR1 MDHEN and CDR2 SYDVKM. Unmatched junction bases numbered 9, after V lost 2 bases and J lost 8 bases. CDR3 sequence: CASSLIGAGEKQYF. The CDR3 DNA reads TGTGCCAGCAGTTTAATTGGGGCGGGAGAGAAGCAGTACTTC.

This clone was picked up a small number of times. V is TRBV2 and J is TRBJ2-7; 7 bases line up with TRBD1. The CDR3 has 13 residues. V was pared by 7 bases and J by 0 bases, with 3 bases of the junction left unmatched. Germline V lookup: CDR1 SNHLY, CDR2 FYNNEI. The CDR3 sequence is CASKGQTSYEQYF. In DNA, the CDR3 is TGTGCCAGCAAGGGACAGACCTCCTACGAGCAGTACTTC.

Comment on this clone: A junction end diverges from the germline sequence, so it may reflect a read error. The chain is built from TRBV7-6 and TRBJ2-2, with 7 bases fitting TRBD1. Germline CDR1 reads SGHVS; CDR2 reads FNYEAQ. The CDR3 has 17 amino acids. This CDR3 is CVSSSLFRQGSSGELFF. CDR3 in DNA: TGTGTCAGCAGCTCCCTTTTTCGACAGGGCAGTAGCGGGGAGCTGTTTTTT.